The clone carrying this T cell receptor (beta chain) was seen a single time. This specimen belongs to a study of OX40 agonist ivuxolimab in advanced cancers. Study background: Participants, around 80% male, averaged around 60 years of age, ranging from about 23 to 80.

Sequencing was performed with immunoSEQ multiplex PCR; in TCRdb, only in-frame clones are kept and a portion is missing. This table has some 50,000 clones, roughly 80% appearing once. Per the germline V gene, CDR1 is SGHTA and CDR2 is FQGTGA. The CDR3 length is 16 residues. Trimming cost V 4 bases and J 5 bases; bases outside gene matches: 8. The receptor comes from an adult with an advanced solid tumor such as melanoma, head and neck, liver or kidney cancer. The source was CD4+ or CD8+ T cells sorted from blood, collected in a trial of the OX40 agonist ivuxolimab. The chain couples TRBV7-3 to TRBJ2-2, with 9 bases matching TRBD2. As DNA, the CDR3 is TGTGCCAGCAGCTCCGCGGGAGGGCCTCTTACCGGGGAGCTGTTTTTT. It encodes CASSSAGGPLTGELFF. Supplemented by reference TRBV7-3 and TRBJ2-2, the full variable domain reads GAGVSQTPSNKVTEKGKYVELRCDPISGHTALYWYRQSLGQGPEFLIYFQGTGAADDSGLPNDRFFAVRPEGSVSTLKIQRTERGDSAVYLCASSSAGGPLTGELFFGEGSRLTVL.